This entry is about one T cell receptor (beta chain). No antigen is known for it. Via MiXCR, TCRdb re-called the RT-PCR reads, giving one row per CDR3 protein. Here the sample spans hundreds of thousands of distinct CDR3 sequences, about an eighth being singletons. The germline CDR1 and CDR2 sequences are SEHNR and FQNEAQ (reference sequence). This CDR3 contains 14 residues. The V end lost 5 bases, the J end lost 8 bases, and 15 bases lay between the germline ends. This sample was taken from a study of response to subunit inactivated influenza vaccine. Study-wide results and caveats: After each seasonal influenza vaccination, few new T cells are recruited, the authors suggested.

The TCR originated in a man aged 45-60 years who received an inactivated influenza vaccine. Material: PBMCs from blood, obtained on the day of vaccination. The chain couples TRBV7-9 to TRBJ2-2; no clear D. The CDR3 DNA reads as TGTGCCAGCAGCAGGGCACAAGGCCAGGGGGAGCTGTTTTTT. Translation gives CASSRAQGQGELFF.